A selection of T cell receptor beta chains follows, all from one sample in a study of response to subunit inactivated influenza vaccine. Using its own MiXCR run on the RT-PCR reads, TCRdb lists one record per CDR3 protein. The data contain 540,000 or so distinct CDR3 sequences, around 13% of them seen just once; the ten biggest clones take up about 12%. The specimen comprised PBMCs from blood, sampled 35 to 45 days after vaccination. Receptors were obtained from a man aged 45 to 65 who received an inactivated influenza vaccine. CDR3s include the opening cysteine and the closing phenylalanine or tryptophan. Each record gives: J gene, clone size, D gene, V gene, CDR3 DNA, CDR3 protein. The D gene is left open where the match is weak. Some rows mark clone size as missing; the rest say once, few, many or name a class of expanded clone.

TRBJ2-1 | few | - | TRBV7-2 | TGTGCCAGCAGCTCCGACCCCCACTACAATGAGCAGTTCTTC | CASSSDPHYNEQFF
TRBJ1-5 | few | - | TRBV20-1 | TGCAGTGCTAGAAAATTCGGTCAGCCCCAGCATTTT | CSARKFGQPQHF
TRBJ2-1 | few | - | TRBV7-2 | TGTGCCAGCAGCCCAACCCCCACGAAGGAGCAGTTCTTC | CASSPTPTKEQFF
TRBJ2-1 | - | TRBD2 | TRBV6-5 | TGTGCCAGCAGTTGGACTAGCGATAGCTCCTACAATGAGCAGTTCTTC | CASSWTSDSSYNEQFF
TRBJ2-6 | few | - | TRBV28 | TGTGCCAGCAGGGGTTACGGCTCTGGGGCCAACGTCCTGACTTTC | CASRGYGSGANVLTF
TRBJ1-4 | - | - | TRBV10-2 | TGCGCCAGCAGTCCAGGGTTCCCTAATGAAAAACTGTTTTTT | CASSPGFPNEKLFF
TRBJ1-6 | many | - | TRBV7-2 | TGTGCCAGCAGCTTAGCGTTGAGCGGCACAGGGTCACCCCTCCACTTT | CASSLALSGTGSPLHF
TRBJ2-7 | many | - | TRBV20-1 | TGCAGTGCTAGAGATCTACTCGAGCAGTACTTC | CSARDLLEQYF
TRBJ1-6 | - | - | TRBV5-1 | TGCGCCAGCAGCTTGGCCCGGGGGTCCGATAATTCACCCCTCCACTTT | CASSLARGSDNSPLHF
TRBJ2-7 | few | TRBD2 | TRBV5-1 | TGCGCCAGCAGCCCCCAGCTAGCGGGGATCTCCTACGAGCAGTACTTC | CASSPQLAGISYEQYF
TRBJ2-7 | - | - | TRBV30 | TGTGCCTGGAATCGGGCTGCGGCCTACGAGCAGTACTTC | CAWNRAAAYEQYF
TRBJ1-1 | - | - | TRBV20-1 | TGCAGTGCTAGAGTGCTGCCCACTGAAGCTTTCTTT | CSARVLPTEAFF
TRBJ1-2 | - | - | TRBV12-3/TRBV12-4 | TGTGCCAGCAGTTACCGGACGGGGGGTGGCTACACCTTC | CASSYRTGGGYTF
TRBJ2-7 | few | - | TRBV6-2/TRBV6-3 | TGTGCCAGCAGCCACAGGGCACGCGAGCAGTACTTC | CASSHRAREQYF
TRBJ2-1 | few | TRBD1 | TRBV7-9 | TGTGCCAGCTTCCCCGGGGGGACAGGGCCATACAATGAGCAGTTCTTC | CASFPGGTGPYNEQFF
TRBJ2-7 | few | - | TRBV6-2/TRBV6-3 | TGTGCCAGCAGTTACTACCGGGACATCGGGGAGCAGTACTTC | CASSYYRDIGEQYF
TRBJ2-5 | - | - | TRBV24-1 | TGTGCCACCAGTGATGGAGCACAAGAGACCCAGTACTTC | CATSDGAQETQYF
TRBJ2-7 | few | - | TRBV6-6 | TGTGCCAGCAGGTCTTTCAGTGGAGAGCAGTACTTC | CASRSFSGEQYF
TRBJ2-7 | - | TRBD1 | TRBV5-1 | TGCGCCAGCAGCAGGGGGCTAGGGAACGAGCAGTACTTC | CASSRGLGNEQYF
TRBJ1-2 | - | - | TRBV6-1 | TGTGCCAGCAGTGAAGGGGCAGGGGACTATGGCTACACCTTC | CASSEGAGDYGYTF
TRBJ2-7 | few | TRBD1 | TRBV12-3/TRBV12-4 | TGTGCCAGCAGTTTATGGGGGACAGGAACGTACGAGCAGTACTTC | CASSLWGTGTYEQYF
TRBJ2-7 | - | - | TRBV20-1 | TGCAGTGCTCCCCTCTATGGGGCCCACGAGCAGTACTTC | CSAPLYGAHEQYF
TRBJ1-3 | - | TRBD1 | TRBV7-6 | TGTGCCAGCAGCAGCGGGGACAGGGGGCGCGTAGGTGACACCATATATTTT | CASSSGDRGRVGDTIYF
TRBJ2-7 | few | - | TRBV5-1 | TGCGCCAGCAGCTCGCGATTCTCGACCTACGAGCAGTACTTC | CASSSRFSTYEQYF
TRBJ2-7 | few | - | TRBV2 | TGTGCCTGGGTGAGAGGGGACATGGCCTACGAGCAGTACTTC | CAWVRGDMAYEQYF
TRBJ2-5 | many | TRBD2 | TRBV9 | TGTGCCAGCAGTGACCGGACTAGCGGGAAAGAGACCCAGTACTTC | CASSDRTSGKETQYF
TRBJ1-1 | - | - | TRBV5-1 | TGCGCCAGCAACCTGGACCTGAACACTGAAGCTTTCTTT | CASNLDLNTEAFF
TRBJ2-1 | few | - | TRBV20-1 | TGCAGTGCCAGGGGGGCCCCAAAAAATGAGCAGTTCTTC | CSARGAPKNEQFF
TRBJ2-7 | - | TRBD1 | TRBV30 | TGTGCCTGGAGTGTAGGGGACAGGGTTAATGAGCAGTACTTC | CAWSVGDRVNEQYF
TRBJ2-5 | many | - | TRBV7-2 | TGTGCCAGCAGCTTTGGACAGCAAGAGACCCAGTACTTC | CASSFGQQETQYF
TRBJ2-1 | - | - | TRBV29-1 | TGCAGCGTTGGCTACAACAATGAGCAGTTCTTC | CSVGYNNEQFF